This is a list of T cell receptor beta chains from one sample in a study of siplizumab effects on memory and regulatory T cells. The assay was immunoSEQ multiplex PCR, and TCRdb's table has in-frame clones only and misses some. The data contain about 26,000 clones, roughly 82% of them seen just once; the ten biggest clones take up around 23%. The source material was memory CD4+ T cells sorted from blood. The receptors come from a human donor in good health. The CDR3 runs from the conserved cysteine through the conserved F or W. Fields, in order: V gene, D gene, J gene, clone size, CDR3 protein, CDR3 DNA. The D gene is left open where the match is weak. The size field is filled for only some rows; it gives once, few, many or a size class.

TRBV28	-	TRBJ1-2	few	CASRQQGPLGYTF	TGTGCCAGCAGACAACAGGGCCCGCTGGGCTACACCTTC
TRBV28	-	TRBJ1-2	-	CASSFEGPYGYTF	TGTGCCAGCAGTTTCGAGGGCCCGTATGGCTACACCTTC
TRBV18	TRBD1	TRBJ2-5	-	CASSQNRGQRETQYF	TGTGCCAGCTCACAAAACAGGGGACAAAGGGAGACCCAGTACTTC
TRBV6-4	TRBD1	TRBJ1-2	-	CASSERTGRGYTF	TGTGCCAGCAGTGAAAGGACAGGTCGGGGCTACACCTTC
TRBV30	TRBD2	TRBJ2-1	-	CAWGWSGASSYNEQFF	TGTGCCTGGGGATGGAGCGGGGCGAGCTCCTACAATGAGCAGTTCTTC
TRBV2	-	TRBJ1-6	-	CASSVQTGNNSPLHF	TGTGCCAGCAGTGTTCAGACGGGGAATAATTCACCCCTCCACTTT
TRBV7-2	-	TRBJ2-7	once	CASSYERTSYEQYF	TGTGCCAGCAGCTATGAGCGGACATCCTACGAGCAGTACTTC
TRBV2	TRBD1	TRBJ1-4	-	CASSEVGGGQGNEKLFF	TGTGCCAGCAGTGAAGTTGGGGGGGGACAGGGAAATGAAAAACTGTTTTTT
TRBV14	-	TRBJ1-6	-	CASSPRIGGGGSPLHF	TGTGCCAGCAGCCCGCGGATCGGAGGGGGAGGGTCACCCCTCCACTTT
TRBV11-1	TRBD2	TRBJ2-1	-	CASSLGSSGGSNEQFF	TGTGCCAGCAGCTTAGGGTCTAGCGGGGGGAGCAATGAGCAGTTCTTC
TRBV2	TRBD2	TRBJ2-5	-	CASTWTSAFETQYF	TGTGCCAGCACCTGGACTAGCGCGTTTGAGACCCAGTACTTC
TRBV2	-	TRBJ2-5	-	CASKRQETQYF	TGTGCCAGCAAGAGGCAAGAGACCCAGTACTTC
TRBV2	-	TRBJ2-2	-	CASSEWAGWANTGELFF	TGTGCCAGCAGTGAATGGGCGGGGTGGGCCAACACCGGGGAGCTGTTTTTT
TRBV5-4	-	TRBJ1-4	few	CASSLGGRGSNEKLFF	TGTGCCAGCAGCTTGGGAGGAAGAGGGTCTAATGAAAAACTGTTTTTT
TRBV28	-	TRBJ2-1	-	CASMFPGASNEQFF	TGTGCCAGCATGTTTCCGGGAGCCTCCAATGAGCAGTTCTTC
TRBV10-2	TRBD2	TRBJ2-1	few	CASSDRTSGKGDEQFF	TGCGCCAGCAGTGACCGGACTAGCGGAAAGGGGGATGAGCAGTTCTTC
TRBV5-5	-	TRBJ2-2	-	CASSLGPRGTYTGELFF	TGTGCCAGCAGCTTGGGCCCCCGCGGGACCTACACCGGGGAGCTGTTTTTT
TRBV2	-	TRBJ1-4	-	CASRIEATNEKLFF	TGTGCCAGCAGGATCGAAGCAACTAATGAAAAACTGTTTTTT
TRBV29-1	-	TRBJ1-2	-	CSVVRTNYGYTF	TGCAGCGTTGTGCGGACCAACTATGGCTACACCTTC
TRBV29-1	TRBD1	TRBJ2-1	-	CSAKPGTGTNNEQFF	TGCAGCGCCAAACCCGGGACAGGAACGAACAATGAGCAGTTCTTC
TRBV5-4	-	TRBJ2-1	-	CASSLGGRGRVNEQFF	TGTGCCAGCAGCTTGGGGGGCAGGGGCCGGGTAAATGAGCAGTTCTTC
TRBV5-1	-	TRBJ1-1	few	CASSLDNAGTGAFF	TGCGCCAGCAGCTTGGACAACGCAGGGACTGGGGCTTTCTTT
TRBV7-3	TRBD1	TRBJ2-7	few	CASSLTGTVNEQYF	TGTGCCAGCAGCTTAACAGGGACAGTCAACGAGCAGTACTTC
TRBV15	-	TRBJ2-3	-	CATSRDHGPSTDTQYF	TGTGCCACCAGCAGAGATCACGGACCTAGCACAGATACGCAGTATTTT
TRBV27	TRBD1	TRBJ2-7	-	CASRSQGAEAYEQYF	TGTGCCAGCAGATCACAGGGGGCGGAAGCCTACGAGCAGTACTTC
TRBV29-1	-	TRBJ1-1	few	CSVEGGGTEAFF	TGCAGCGTTGAGGGGGGTGGGACTGAAGCTTTCTTT
TRBV5-1	-	TRBJ1-1	-	CASSLGDGSLEAFF	TGCGCCAGCAGCTTGGGGGACGGATCCTTAGAAGCTTTCTTT
TRBV19	-	TRBJ1-5	-	CASTPGVWEPQHF	TGTGCCAGTACTCCGGGGGTCTGGGAGCCCCAGCATTTT
TRBV18	-	TRBJ1-2	few	CASSPRVPTRFNYGYTF	TGTGCCAGCTCGCCCCGTGTCCCGACACGGTTTAACTATGGCTACACCTTC
TRBV18	-	TRBJ2-7	-	CASSPRGPREQYF	TGTGCCAGCTCACCAAGAGGGCCTCGGGAGCAGTACTTC
TRBV6-6	TRBD1	TRBJ2-7	-	CASSPDRGYEQYF	TGTGCCAGCTCCCCTGACAGGGGCTACGAGCAGTACTTC
TRBV7-2	-	TRBJ1-6	-	CASSRRGSDNSPLHF	TGTGCCAGCAGCCGCCGGGGCAGCGATAATTCACCCCTCCACTTT
TRBV2	TRBD2	TRBJ2-1	-	CASRFGTSGRDEQFF	TGTGCCAGCCGCTTTGGGACTAGCGGGAGGGATGAGCAGTTCTTC
TRBV7-3	TRBD1	TRBJ2-3	few	CASSSGQGITQYF	TGTGCCAGCAGCTCGGGACAGGGAATAACGCAGTATTTT
TRBV5-1	-	TRBJ1-4	once	CASRTATNEKLFF	TGCGCCAGCAGGACTGCAACTAATGAAAAACTGTTTTTT
TRBV27	-	TRBJ2-7	-	CASSHRFLEEQYF	TGTGCCAGCAGTCACAGATTTCTTGAAGAGCAGTACTTC
TRBV6-4	-	TRBJ1-2	-	CASTQSDPYGYTF	TGTGCCAGCACCCAGTCAGATCCCTATGGCTACACCTTC
TRBV4-3	TRBD2	TRBJ2-7	-	CASSQSWGGSSYEQYF	TGCGCCAGCAGCCAAAGTTGGGGGGGTAGCTCCTACGAGCAGTACTTC
TRBV5-1	-	TRBJ2-3	-	CASSLGSTDTQYF	TGCGCCAGCAGCTTGGGTAGCACAGATACGCAGTATTTT
TRBV15	-	TRBJ2-1	-	CATSSTTRTQILDPTYNEQFF	TGTGCCACCAGCTCAACCACTAGGACTCAAATCCTAGACCCCACCTACAATGAGCAGTTCTTC
TRBV6-1	-	TRBJ2-7	once	CASSSTTGRPYEQYF	TGTGCCAGCAGTTCCACCACGGGACGGCCCTACGAGCAGTACTTC
TRBV14	-	TRBJ2-6	few	CASSLRDASLSGANVLTF	TGTGCCAGCAGCCTCCGGGACGCATCGTTGTCTGGGGCCAACGTCCTGACTTTC
TRBV10-3	-	TRBJ2-7	-	CAISPGGAYEQYF	TGTGCCATCAGCCCCGGGGGCGCCTACGAGCAGTACTTC
TRBV5-2	-	TRBJ1-1	-	CASSRTGNTEAFF	TGTGCCAGCAGCAGGACGGGGAACACTGAAGCTTTCTTT
TRBV28	-	TRBJ2-1	-	CASSPLPSRLRNEQFF	TGTGCCAGCAGTCCCCTCCCCAGCAGGTTGAGGAATGAGCAGTTCTTC
TRBV6-4	-	TRBJ1-1	-	CASSEEVGSTEAFF	TGTGCCAGCAGTGAGGAGGTAGGAAGCACTGAAGCTTTCTTT
TRBV2	-	TRBJ2-3	few	CASATRVGTDTQYF	TGTGCCAGCGCGACTAGAGTGGGCACAGATACGCAGTATTTT
TRBV7-9	TRBD1	TRBJ2-5	-	CASRQTGGHETQYF	TGTGCCAGCAGGCAAACAGGGGGTCACGAGACCCAGTACTTC
TRBV5-4	-	TRBJ2-3	few	CASSDTGADTQYF	TGTGCCAGCAGCGATACAGGAGCAGATACGCAGTATTTT
TRBV28	TRBD1	TRBJ1-5	-	CASSDKTGGSNQPQHF	TGTGCCAGCAGTGATAAGACAGGGGGTAGCAATCAGCCCCAGCATTTT
TRBV5-5	-	TRBJ1-1	-	CASSFGTANTEAFF	TGTGCCAGCAGCTTCGGGACGGCGAACACTGAAGCTTTCTTT
TRBV30	TRBD2	TRBJ2-3	-	CAWREESRASGRGTQYF	TGTGCCTGGAGGGAAGAAAGTAGGGCTAGCGGGAGAGGTACGCAGTATTTT
TRBV27	TRBD2	TRBJ2-5	-	CASSSPWREGRPAAQYF	TGTGCCAGCAGTTCCCCCTGGAGGGAGGGCCGGCCGGCGGCCCAGTACTTC
TRBV19	-	TRBJ1-5	-	CASMGVRYRNSNQPQHF	TGTGCCAGTATGGGGGTCCGTTATCGCAATAGCAATCAGCCCCAGCATTTT
TRBV19	-	TRBJ1-4	-	CASSGGTFAEEKLFF	TGTGCCAGTAGTGGGGGGACTTTCGCAGAGGAAAAACTGTTTTTT
TRBV19	-	TRBJ1-5	-	CASSDGSNQPQHF	TGTGCCAGTAGTGACGGTAGCAATCAGCCCCAGCATTTT
TRBV19	-	TRBJ2-1	-	CASSIGQGRGAEQFF	TGTGCCAGTAGTATTGGGCAGGGCAGGGGGGCTGAGCAGTTCTTC